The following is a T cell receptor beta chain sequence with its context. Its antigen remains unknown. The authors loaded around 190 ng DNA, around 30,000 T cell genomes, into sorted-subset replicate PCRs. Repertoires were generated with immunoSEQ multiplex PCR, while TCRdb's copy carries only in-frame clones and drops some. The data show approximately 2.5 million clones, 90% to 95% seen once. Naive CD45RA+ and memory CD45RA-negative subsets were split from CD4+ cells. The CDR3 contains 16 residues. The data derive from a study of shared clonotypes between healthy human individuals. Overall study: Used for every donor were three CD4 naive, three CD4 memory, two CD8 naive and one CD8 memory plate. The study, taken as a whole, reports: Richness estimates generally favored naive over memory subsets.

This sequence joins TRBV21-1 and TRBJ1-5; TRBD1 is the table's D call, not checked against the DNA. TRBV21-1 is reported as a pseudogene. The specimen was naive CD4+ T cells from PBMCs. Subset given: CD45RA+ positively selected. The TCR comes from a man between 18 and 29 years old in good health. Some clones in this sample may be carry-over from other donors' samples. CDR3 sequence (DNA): TGTGCCAGCAGCACAAGCCGGGACAGGGGCAATCAGCCCCAGCATTTT. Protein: CASSTSRDRGNQPQHF.